The rows below give T cell receptor beta chains drawn from one sample of a study of blood T cell repertoires in COVID-19. Repertoires were generated with immunoSEQ multiplex PCR, while TCRdb's copy carries only in-frame clones and drops some. The sample lists around 92,000 clones; more than 80% were seen once. The sample taken for sequencing was peripheral blood. The origin of the receptors is a woman over 75 with acute or convalescent COVID-19. Both conserved end residues are part of each CDR3. Fields, in order: clone size, V gene, D gene, J gene, CDR3 protein, CDR3 DNA. A D gene is named only where the DNA matches it firmly. Size values are once, few and many counts, or a class for expanded clones, and some rows have none.

>.|TRBV5-4|TRBD2|TRBJ2-7
CASSLGGTSATEQYF
TGTGCCAGCAGCTTGGGCGGGACTAGCGCGACTGAGCAGTACTTC
>.|TRBV6-5|TRBD1|TRBJ2-7
CASSRDRGHEQYF
TGTGCCAGCAGTAGAGACAGGGGGCACGAGCAGTACTTC
>once|TRBV27|TRBD2|TRBJ2-1
CASSPGLAGGREQFF
TGTGCCAGCAGTCCTGGGCTAGCGGGGGGGAGGGAGCAGTTCTTC
>.|TRBV5-4|.|TRBJ2-7
CASSFKGDPYEQYF
TGTGCCAGCAGCTTTAAGGGGGACCCCTACGAGCAGTACTTC
>few|TRBV5-5|TRBD2|TRBJ2-1
CASSLAVAGYNEQFF
TGTGCCAGCAGCTTGGCAGTAGCGGGGTACAATGAGCAGTTCTTC
>.|TRBV11-2|.|TRBJ2-7
CASSFNHGFRYEQYF
TGTGCCAGCAGCTTTAATCATGGCTTCCGCTACGAGCAGTACTTC
>.|TRBV19|TRBD1|TRBJ1-3
CASSSRRQGASGNTIYF
TGTGCCAGTAGTTCCCGAAGACAGGGGGCATCTGGAAACACCATATATTTT
>.|TRBV23-1|TRBD1|TRBJ2-7
CASRGGQGRLEQYF
TGCGCCAGCAGGGGGGGACAGGGGAGGCTCGAGCAGTACTTC
>.|TRBV24-1|.|TRBJ2-2
CATSADPTRVGFTGELFF
TGTGCCACCAGTGCCGATCCGACGCGGGTCGGTTTCACCGGGGAGCTGTTTTTT
>.|TRBV4-1|TRBD2|TRBJ2-1
CASSQVTSGSYNEQFF
TGCGCCAGCAGCCAAGTCACTAGCGGGTCCTACAATGAGCAGTTCTTC
>.|TRBV3-1/TRBV3-2|.|TRBJ2-3
CASSQEGARQYF
TGTGCCAGCAGCCAAGAAGGGGCCCGACAGTATTTT
>.|TRBV7-2|.|TRBJ2-7
CASLRQGMYEQYF
TGTGCCAGTTTGCGTCAGGGGATGTACGAGCAGTACTTC
>.|TRBV9|TRBD2|TRBJ2-5
CASSGTSGSGETQYF
TGTGCCAGCAGCGGGACTAGCGGGAGTGGAGAGACCCAGTACTTC
>once|TRBV5-1|.|TRBJ2-3
CASSLDRQLGTQYF
TGCGCCAGCAGCTTGGACAGGCAGCTAGGTACGCAGTATTTT
>.|TRBV20-1|.|TRBJ2-1
CSASHWSAHNEQFF
TGCAGTGCTAGTCACTGGAGTGCTCACAATGAGCAGTTCTTC
>.|TRBV5-8|TRBD1|TRBJ2-4
CASHRGSLAKNIQYF
TGTGCCAGCCACAGGGGCTCACTAGCCAAAAACATTCAGTACTTC
>once|TRBV29-1|TRBD1|TRBJ2-7
CSVGSGQGTYEQYF
TGCAGCGTTGGTTCGGGACAGGGGACCTACGAGCAGTACTTC
>.|TRBV19|.|TRBJ1-5
CASSYSVGQPQHF
TGTGCCAGTAGTTACTCCGTCGGTCAGCCCCAGCATTTT
>.|TRBV28|.|TRBJ1-2
CASSTPGTAGYTF
TGTGCCAGCAGCACCCCCGGGACTGCTGGCTACACCTTC
>.|TRBV27|.|TRBJ1-4
CASSTPSGGEKLFF
TGTGCCAGCAGTACCCCGTCAGGAGGGGAAAAACTGTTTTTT